Reported below is one T cell receptor (beta chain). V was pared by 4 bases and J by 5 bases, with 7 bases of the junction left unmatched. CDR3 length equals 15 residues. The germline V gene encodes CDR1 SGHDN and CDR2 FVKESK. The entry originates in a study of T cell changes during pregnancy in multiple sclerosis. Sequencing used immunoSEQ multiplex PCR; TCRdb keeps in-frame clones, though not all of them. Here the sample spans 40,000 or so clones, 70% to 90% being singletons. This clonotype was obtained from a female donor with multiple sclerosis, enrolled in a pregnancy study. The genes are TRBV14 and TRBJ1-1, with TRBD1 matching 10 bases. Specimen: CD8+ T cells from peripheral blood mononuclear cells, collected in the first trimester of pregnancy. CDR3 DNA sequence: TGTGCCAGCAGCCCTGGGACAGGGGTGTGGACTGAAGCTTTCTTT. The encoded protein is CASSPGTGVWTEAFF.